These 17 T cell receptor beta chains were sequenced from one sample in a study of cytomegalovirus exposure and HLA in healthy donors. The PCR made use of 60 Vbeta and 13 Jbeta primers. Measured with immunoSEQ multiplex PCR; TCRdb has only the in-frame clones, and not every one. The table has some 200,000 clones, around 75% seen once. The sequencing input was PBMCs. The source is a man aged 35 to 55 in good health and CMV-seropositive.

The chain couples TRBV2 to TRBJ2-7; 10 nucleotides match TRBD1. Losses at the gene ends were 5 bases for V and 6 bases for J; bases not matched to a gene: 10. The CDR3 has 15 residues. The germline CDR1 and CDR2 sequences are SNHLY and FYNNEI. CDR3 nucleotide sequence: TGTGCCAGCAGTCCCGGGACAGGGGTTTTCGGCGAGCAGTACTTC. It specifies CASSPGTGVFGEQYF.

This sequence joins TRBV9 and TRBJ2-5, with D possibly TRBD2 on 7 matching bases. The CDR3 spans 17 residues. The V gene lost 0 bases and the J gene lost 0 bases, with 15 bases spanning the gap. Germline CDR1 is SGDLS and CDR2 is YYNGEE. CDR3 DNA sequence: TGTGCCAGCAGCGTAGGTCTGCGGGGGCACAACCAAGAGACCCAGTACTTC. This sequence encodes CASSVGLRGHNQETQYF. Filled out from reference TRBV9 and TRBJ2-5, the complete variable domain reads DSGVTQTPKHLITATGQRVTLRCSPRSGDLSVYWYQQSLDQGLQFLIQYYNGEERAKGNILERFSAQQFPDLHSELNLSSLELGDSALYFCASSVGLRGHNQETQYFGPGTRLLVL.

Only one count was recorded for this clone. The rearrangement joins TRBV9 to TRBJ2-3, with TRBD2 matching over 7 bases. CDR3 size: 15 residues. CDR1 and CDR2 from the germline V gene are SGDLS and YYNGEE. The V and J ends lost 0 bases and 3 bases, in that order; junction bases with no gene match: 4. Here the CDR3 reads CASSVEAGETDTQYF. In DNA form, the CDR3 reads TGTGCCAGCAGCGTAGAGGCGGGGGAGACAGATACGCAGTATTTT.

The gene calls are TRBV11-2 and TRBJ1-1; D not resolved. The CDR3 extends over 11 amino acids. Germline loops: CDR1 SGHAT, CDR2 FQNNGV. Trimming took off 6 bases at V and 3 bases at J, with 5 bases between the two ends. The CDR3: CASSLDTEAFF. The CDR3 bases are TGTGCCAGCAGTCTCGACACTGAAGCTTTCTTT. The variable domain in full, completed from reference TRBV11-2 and TRBJ1-1, reads EAGVAQSPRYKIIEKRQSVAFWCNPISGHATLYWYQQILGQGPKLLIQFQNNGVVDDSQLPKDRFSAERLKGVDSTLKIQPAKLEDSAVYLCASSLDTEAFFGQGTRLTVV.

The chain is built from TRBV5-1 and TRBJ2-1, with 7 bases that match TRBD2. Trimming took 2 bases from V and 4 from J; bases not matched to a gene: 6. The CDR3 length is 15 residues. The germline CDR1 and CDR2 sequences are SGHRS and YFSETQ. CDR3 region: CASSLLAGDYNEQFF. In DNA, the CDR3 is TGCGCCAGCAGCTTATTAGCGGGCGATTACAATGAGCAGTTCTTC.

Concerning this clone: One end of the junction varies from germline; a read error may be responsible. The chain links TRBV2 to TRBJ1-2; 8 nucleotides align to TRBD1. Germline lookup yields CDR1 SNHLY and CDR2 FYNNEI. This CDR3 is built from 13 residues. CDR3 sequence (DNA): TGTGCCGGCAGCGCTGACAGGGGTCCTGGCTACACCTTC. This encodes CAGSADRGPGYTF.

Comments on this clone: A junction boundary mismatches the germline segment, possibly from a read error. The chain has TRBV7-9 and TRBJ1-1, with no clear D. The CDR3 is made up of 13 amino acids. Germline V gene data show CDR1 as SEHNR and CDR2 as FQNEAQ (reference sequence). CDR3 bases: TGTTCCAGCAGCTTTAGGGAGACTTACGAAGCTTTCTTT. As protein: CSSSFRETYEAFF.

This clone was detected only a few times. The rearrangement links TRBV9 to TRBJ2-3, with 12 bases lining up with TRBD2. The germline V gene encodes CDR1 SGDLS and CDR2 YYNGEE. Trimming removed 0 bases from V and 3 bases from J; junction bases left unmatched: 11. This CDR3 contains 19 residues. The CDR3 here is CASSVGLAGGTRLTDTQYF. DNA of the CDR3: TGTGCCAGCAGCGTAGGGCTAGCGGGGGGGACCAGGTTGACAGATACGCAGTATTTT.

The V call is TRBV25-1, the J call TRBJ2-7, with D possibly being TRBD2 (6 bases). The ends were cut back, 6 bases at V and 11 bases at J, with 20 bases in the middle. Germline CDR1 and CDR2: MGHDK and SYGVNS. The CDR3 extends over 13 amino acids. CDR3 nucleotides: TGTGCCAGCAGCCCCGGAGGGTGGGGGAGTGAGTACTTC. Its protein product is CASSPGGWGSEYF.

CDR3 in amino acids: CASSYEGSAPNYGYTF. As DNA, the CDR3 is TGTGCCAGCAGTTACGAGGGCTCCGCGCCTAACTATGGCTACACCTTC. The chain recombines TRBV6-6 with TRBJ1-2; D gene uncertain. The CDR3 extends over 16 amino acids. The V gene lost 2 bases and the J gene lost 0 bases, with 13 bases spanning the gap. Germline V lookup: CDR1 MNHNY, CDR2 SVGAGI (reference sequence).

The gene calls are TRBV5-1 and TRBJ1-4; D call uncertain. Trimming took 5 bases from V and 4 from J, leaving 9 bases between them. The CDR3 loop spans 13 amino acids. CDR1 is SGHRS and CDR2 is YFSETQ in the germline V gene. CDR3 sequence: CASRLELNEKLFF. CDR3 coding DNA: TGCGCCAGCAGACTAGAGCTTAATGAAAAACTGTTTTTT.

This chain uses TRBV11-1 with TRBJ2-2, with 7 nucleotides matching TRBD2. Germline V gene lookup returns CDR1 SGHAT and CDR2 FQDESV (reference sequence). CDR3 length equals 15 residues. Trimming removed 6 bases from V and 4 bases from J; junction bases left unmatched: 8. CDR3 sequence (DNA): TGTGCCAGCAGGGAACCGGGACTACGCACCGGGGAGCTGTTTTTT. Its translation is CASREPGLRTGELFF. Full variable domain (outside the CDR3, taken from reference TRBV11-1 and TRBJ2-2): EAEVAQSPRYKITEKSQAVAFWCDPISGHATLYWYRQILGQGPELLVQFQDESVVDDSQLPKDRFSAERLKGVDSTLKIQPAELGDSAMYLCASREPGLRTGELFFGEGSRLTVL.

The rearrangement uses TRBV18 and TRBJ1-1; D not certain. V was trimmed by 2 bases and J by 0 bases, leaving 4 bases between them. Germline CDR1 is KGHSH and CDR2 is LQKENI. The CDR3 is made up of 13 amino acids. CDR3: CASSPGLNTEAFF. The CDR3, as DNA: TGTGCCAGCTCACCAGGGCTGAACACTGAAGCTTTCTTT.

The chain combines TRBV28 with TRBJ2-4, with TRBD2 matching over 14 bases. CDR1 is MDHEN, CDR2 SYDVKM, per germline. The CDR3 is 16 residues long. The ends lost 6 bases at V and 5 bases at J; junction bases unmatched: 6. The CDR3 DNA reads TGTGCCAGCAGCAAAAAGGGACTAGCGGGGGAAAACATTCAGTACTTC. Amino acids: CASSKKGLAGENIQYF. Complete variable domain (other parts from reference TRBV28 and TRBJ2-4): DVKVTQSSRYLVKRTGEKVFLECVQDMDHENMFWYRQDPGLGLRLIYFSYDVKMKEKGDIPEGYSVSREKKERFSLILESASTNQTSMYLCASSKKGLAGENIQYFGAGTRLSVL.

The chain has TRBV19 and TRBJ2-1; 9 bases align to TRBD2. The CDR3 length is 16 residues. After removal of 4 bases from V and 9 bases from J, the junction contained 13 bases not matched to a gene. Germline V gene data show CDR1 as LNHDA and CDR2 as SQIVND (reference sequence). CDR3 amino acids: CASSTLGTSSFPEQFF. The CDR3 DNA sequence: TGTGCCAGTAGTACACTCGGGACTAGCAGCTTCCCTGAGCAGTTCTTC.

The V gene is TRBV7-2, the J gene TRBJ1-6, with TRBD1 matching over 7 bases. V lost 2 bases to trimming and J lost 15 bases; unmatched junction nucleotides: 7. Looked up from germline, CDR1 is SGHTA and CDR2 is FQGNSA. CDR3 length: 13 residues. The CDR3 region has the DNA TGTGCCAGCAGCTTATTGGGACAGACGGGCCTCCACTTT. This codes for CASSLLGQTGLHF.

This clone showed up just once. V and J are TRBV10-3 and TRBJ2-5; D is uncertain. CDR1 and CDR2 (germline): ENHRY, SYGVKD. V was clipped by 4 bases and J by 2 bases, with 5 bases between them. The CDR3 runs 12 residues. The CDR3 protein is CAISVQQETQYF. The CDR3 nucleotides read TGTGCCATCAGTGTACAGCAAGAGACCCAGTACTTC.